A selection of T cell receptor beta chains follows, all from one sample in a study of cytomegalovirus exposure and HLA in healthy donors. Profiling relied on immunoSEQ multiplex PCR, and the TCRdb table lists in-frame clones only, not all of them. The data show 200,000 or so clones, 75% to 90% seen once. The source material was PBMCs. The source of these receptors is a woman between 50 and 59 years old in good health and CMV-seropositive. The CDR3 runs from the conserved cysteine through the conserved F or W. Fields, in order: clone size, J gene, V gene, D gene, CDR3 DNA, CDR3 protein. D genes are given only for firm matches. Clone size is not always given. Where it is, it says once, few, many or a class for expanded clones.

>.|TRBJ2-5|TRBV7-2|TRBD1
TGTGCCAGCAGCTCCTGGACAGGGGGCGGGGAGACCCAGTACTTC
CASSSWTGGGETQYF
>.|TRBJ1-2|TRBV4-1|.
TGCGCCAGCAGCCAAGGGGAGGGGGGGGCCAGATATGGCTACACCTTC
CASSQGEGGARYGYTF
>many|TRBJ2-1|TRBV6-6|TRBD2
TGTGCCAGTGCCCTTCGGGGGGTTAACAATGAGCAGTTCTTC
CASALRGVNNEQFF
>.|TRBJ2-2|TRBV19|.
TGTGCCAGTAGCCGACAGCCGGCGGGGACCGGGGAGCTGTTTTTT
CASSRQPAGTGELFF
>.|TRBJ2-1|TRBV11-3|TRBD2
TGTGCCAGCAGCTTATCATCGGGGGGTCGGGAGCAGTTCTTC
CASSLSSGGREQFF
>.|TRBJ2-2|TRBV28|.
TGTGCCAGCAGTTCCCCCCCGGGGGCCGGGGAGCTGTTTTTT
CASSSPPGAGELFF
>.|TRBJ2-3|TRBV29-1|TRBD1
TGCAGCGCCACGGGACAGGGGGCATCGGATACGCAGTATTTT
CSATGQGASDTQYF
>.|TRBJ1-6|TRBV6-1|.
TGTGCCAGCAGTGACCTCTCCTATAATTCACCCCTCCACTTT
CASSDLSYNSPLHF
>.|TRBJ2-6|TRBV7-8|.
TGTGCCACACAGGGAGCTGGGGCCAACGTCCTGACTTTC
CATQGAGANVLTF
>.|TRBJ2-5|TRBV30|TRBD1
TGTGCCTGGTCCGGGACAGGGGTCGAGGAGACCCAGTACTTC
CAWSGTGVEETQYF
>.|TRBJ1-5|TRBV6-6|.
TGTGCCAGCAGTTACTCGCAGGGGAATCAGCCCCAGCATTTT
CASSYSQGNQPQHF
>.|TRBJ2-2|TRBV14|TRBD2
TGTGCCAGCAGGCTAGCGGGGACAAACACCGGAGAGCTGTTTTTT
CASRLAGTNTGELFF
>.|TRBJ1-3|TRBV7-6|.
TGTGCCAGCAGCTTAGTTGGGCAGTCGTACTCTGGAAACACCATATATTTT
CASSLVGQSYSGNTIYF
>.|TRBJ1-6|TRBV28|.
TGTGCCAGCTCGGGGGGAAATTCCTATAATTCACCCCTCCACTTT
CASSGGNSYNSPLHF
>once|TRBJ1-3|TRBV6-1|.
TGTGCCAGCAGGGAAAACCTACAGGGTGGGACGGCCACCACCATATATTTT
CASRENLQGGTATTIYF
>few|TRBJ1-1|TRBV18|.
TGTGCCAGCTCACCAACAGGGACAAAGAACACTGAAGCTTTCTTT
CASSPTGTKNTEAFF